The present T cell receptor beta chain was sequenced within a study of spatial heterogeneity in lung cancer. The study's findings and limits: Compared with follow-up, resection was when ubiquitous expanded tumor TCRs appeared in blood more.

From the 5' RACE reads, TCRdb called clonotypes with MiXCR, one entry per CDR3 protein. The repertoire includes around 24,000 distinct CDR3 sequences, about 7% of them detected once, and roughly an eighth sits in the top ten. As regards this clonotype: Its antigen is currently unknown.

Time point reported: sample taken at primary tumor resection. Researchers sequenced whole RNA taken from tumor, nontumor lung or frozen PBMC without sorting. The CDR3 covers 15 residues. V shed 4 bases, J shed 4 bases, and the junction held 7 bases outside the gene matches. Germline V gene data show CDR1 as KGHSH and CDR2 as LQKENI. The starting material was PBMCs, obtained at surgery. V gene TRBV18 combines with J gene TRBJ1-2, with 9 bases fitting TRBD1. This TCR came from a male donor with early-stage non-small cell lung cancer. CDR3 loop: CASSQEGQGSYGYTF. CDR3 coding DNA: TGTGCCAGCTCACAAGAGGGACAGGGATCCTATGGCTACACCTTC.